The 19 T cell receptor beta chains in this list originate from one sample, sequenced in a study of tumor and adjacent non-tumor tissue in lung cancer. The template was RNA from unsorted bulk tissue. The library came from three nested PCR rounds adapted from ARM-PCR protocols. TCRdb ran MiXCR on the multiplex PCR reads and lists one entry per CDR3 protein. Among 100,000 to 150,000 distinct CDR3 sequences, roughly 64% were seen once, and the ten largest hold 9.5% to 15%. The sequenced sample was lung tumor tissue. The receptors derive from a man younger than 45 with non-small cell lung cancer.

On this clonotype itself: Possible read error: a much larger clone is one base away. This chain joins TRBV12-5 and TRBJ2-6; D gene unclear. The CDR3 runs 14 residues. In germline, CDR1 is LGHNT, CDR2 FRNRAP. This chain's CDR3 is CAGGLTVGANVLTF. CDR3 sequence (DNA): TGTGCTGGTGGTTTGACTGTTGGGGCCAACGTCCTGACTTTC.

On this clonotype itself: At one end, the junction sequence differs from germline, possibly due to a read error. Here the CDR3 reads CSVGGEYNEQFF. CDR3 nucleotide sequence: TGTAGCGTTGGCGGGGAGTACAATGAGCAGTTCTTC. The rearrangement uses TRBV29-1 and TRBJ2-1; weak D call: TRBD2 (6 bases). CDR3 length equals 12 residues. CDR1 SQVTM and CDR2 ANQGSEA come from the germline V gene.

Of note for this clonotype: Its ends do not fully match the called genes, so a read error is possible. This chain links TRBV11-2 with TRBJ2-1; no firm D call. The CDR3 runs 13 residues. Germline CDR1 SGHAT, CDR2 FQNNGV. The CDR3, as DNA: TGTGCCAGCAGTTTTAGCCCGACGAGTGAGCAATTCTTC. Its protein is CASSFSPTSEQFF.

This clonotype is judged medium-sized. V gene TRBV20-1 combines with J gene TRBJ2-1; D is ambiguous. Deletions cut 6 bases from V and 4 bases from J, with 16 bases between. The CDR3 has 14 residues. Germline V gives CDR1 DFQATT, CDR2 SNEGSKA (reference sequence). CDR3 sequence (DNA): TGCAGTGCAATGCCGCCGCTTCCTTACAATGAGCAGTTCTTC. Its protein product is CSAMPPLPYNEQFF.

The CDR3 bases are TGTGCCAATTCCCAAGGGAGGGAGACCCAGTACTTC. Translated: CANSQGRETQYF. The V call is TRBV5-6, the J call TRBJ2-5; possible D gene TRBD2, 6 bases. CDR1 is SGHDT and CDR2 is YYEEEE in the germline V gene. Deletions cut 9 bases from V and 5 bases from J, with 14 bases between. The CDR3 length is 12 residues.

In the case of this clonotype: This could be a read error, since a much larger clone is one nucleotide away. The V and J genes are TRBV12-3 or TRBV12-4 and TRBJ2-7, with D unresolved. The CDR3 loop spans 14 amino acids. The ends were cut back, 5 bases at V and 3 bases at J, with 14 bases in the middle. The CDR3 is CASSPSVVGYEQYF. The CDR3 DNA reads as TGTGCCAGCAGTCCCTCCGTGGTTGGCTACGAGCAGTACTTC.

A note on this clonotype: A much larger clone sits a single nucleotide away, making a read error possible. The rearrangement links TRBV6-2 or TRBV6-3 to TRBJ1-6, with TRBD1 matching over 7 bases. Per the germline V gene, CDR1 is MNHEY and CDR2 is SVGEGT. The CDR3 totals 14 residues. The CDR3 reads CVSSSTGRNSPLHF. The DNA for the CDR3 is TGTGTCAGCAGTTCGACAGGGCGTAATTCACCCCTCCACTTT.

Details on this clonotype: Given a much more abundant clone one base away, this may be a read error. The V gene is TRBV29-1, the J gene TRBJ1-5; D ambiguous. Germline-derived CDR1 and CDR2 are SQVTM and ANQGSEA. CDR3 length equals 13 residues. CDR3 residues: CGVGMNSNQPQHF. The DNA for the CDR3 is TGCGGCGTTGGCATGAATAGCAATCAGCCCCAGCATTTT.

Sample share makes this clonotype medium-sized (0.01 to 0.1%). V is TRBV5-4 and J is TRBJ2-3; either TRBD1 or TRBD2 may fit D (5 bases each). Trimming pared 4 bases from V and 4 bases from J, leaving 16 bases between. CDR1 and CDR2 (germline): SGHNT, YYREEE (reference sequence). This CDR3 region has 15 residues. The CDR3 sequence: CASSQPGPTPDTQYF. In DNA form, the CDR3 reads TGTGCCAGCAGCCAACCGGGACCAACACCAGATACGCAGTATTTT.

Notes on this clonotype: With a much larger clone just one base away, this may be a read error. This chain links TRBV5-5 with TRBJ1-6; 8 bases match TRBD1. Germline CDR1 is SGHKS and CDR2 is YYEKEE (reference sequence). CDR3 length: 14 amino acids. The CDR3 spells CANSWTGRDSPLHF. For the CDR3, the DNA is TGTGCCAACAGCTGGACAGGGAGGGATTCACCCCTCCACTTT.

Note on this clonotype: Being one base from a much bigger clone, this may be a read error. The chain links TRBV6-5 to TRBJ2-3; 7 bases fit TRBD2. This CDR3 has 15 residues. Looked up from germline, CDR1 is MNHEY and CDR2 is SVGAGI. Trimming at V came to 7 bases and at J to 2 bases, leaving 9 bases not matched to a gene. CDR3 sequence: CASTTRGYNTDTQYF. The CDR3 DNA sequence: TGTGCCAGCACTACGCGGGGGTATAACACAGATACGCAGTATTTT.

This clonotype is a singleton in its sample. The J gene is TRBJ2-7, the V gene TRBV20-1; no reliable D call. The CDR3 is made up of 13 amino acids. V was pared by 2 bases and J by 13 bases, with 21 bases between. Looked up from germline, CDR1 is DFQATT and CDR2 is SNEGSKA (reference sequence). CDR3 sequence: CSARFPDGYGHYF. CDR3 bases: TGCAGTGCTAGATTCCCGGACGGTTACGGGCACTACTTC.

Of note for this clonotype: With a much larger clone just one base away, this may be a read error. The J gene is TRBJ1-1, the V gene TRBV20-1, with 8 bases matching TRBD1. The trim removed 4 bases at V and 4 bases at J, leaving 2 bases unmatched. The CDR3 has 12 residues. Per the germline V gene, CDR1 is DFQATT and CDR2 is SNEGSKA (reference sequence). CDR3 in amino acids: CSAKQGGTEAFF. The CDR3 bases are TGCAGTGCTAAACAGGGGGGCACTGAAGCTTTCTTT.

This clonotype has only one observation. This sequence joins TRBV4-1 and TRBJ2-1; a weak D match, TRBD2 (5 bases). The CDR3 sequence is 17 residues long. Germline assignment: CDR1 MGHRA and CDR2 YSYEKL. V lost 3 bases and J lost 10, with 25 bases in between. This CDR3 reads CASSHFFSGPSYIEQFF. CDR3 nucleotide sequence: TGCGCCAGCAGCCACTTTTTCAGCGGTCCCTCCTACATCGAGCAGTTCTTC.

This clonotype has only a few counts. The chain recombines TRBV12-3 or TRBV12-4 with TRBJ2-5; a weak D match, TRBD2 (6 bases). This CDR3 contains 15 residues. Trimming stripped 6 bases from V and 5 bases from J, with 19 bases between. The CDR3 protein is CASSPKEGSRETQYF. The CDR3 nucleotides read TGTGCCAGCAGCCCGAAGGAGGGGTCCCGGGAGACCCAGTACTTC.

A single count supports this clonotype. Just one base apart from a much larger clone, this may be a read error. The chain uses TRBV5-1 and TRBJ2-2; D possibly corresponds to TRBD2 (6 bases). The CDR3 is 15 amino acids. The germline gives CDR1 SGHRS, CDR2 YFSETQ. The CDR3 sequence: CSSSLAVGGTGELFF. The CDR3 DNA reads as TGCTCCAGCAGCTTGGCGGTGGGGGGCACCGGGGAGCTGTTTTTT.

V is TRBV6-5 and J is TRBJ2-2; 11 nucleotides match TRBD2. The V segment lost 6 bases and the J segment 7 bases; nucleotides outside the gene matches: 4. The CDR3 sequence is 14 residues long. Germline V CDR1 and CDR2: MNHEY, SVGAGI. This chain's CDR3 is CASRGLAGGGELFF. The CDR3 nucleotides read TGTGCCAGCAGGGGGCTAGCGGGAGGCGGGGAGCTGTTTTTT.

The rearrangement uses TRBV7-9 and TRBJ2-1; 9 bases map to TRBD1. This CDR3 comprises 20 residues. Germline CDR1 SEHNR, CDR2 FQNEAQ (reference sequence). Losses at the gene ends were 5 bases for V and 0 bases for J; bases not matched to a gene: 17. The chain's CDR3 is CASSPYWGQGHQSSYNEQFF. The DNA of the CDR3 is TGTGCCAGCAGCCCGTACTGGGGACAGGGACATCAAAGCTCCTACAATGAGCAGTTCTTC. Full variable domain (missing parts from reference TRBV7-9 and TRBJ2-1): DTGVSQNPRHKITKRGQNVTFRCDPISEHNRLYWYRQTLGQGPEFLTYFQNEAQLEKSRLLSDRFSAERPKGSFSTLEIQRTEQGDSAMYLCASSPYWGQGHQSSYNEQFFGPGTRLTVL.

A note on this clonotype: At one end, the junction sequence differs from germline, possibly due to a read error. The V and J genes are TRBV6-6 and TRBJ2-5, with D perhaps TRBD1 or TRBD2 (5 bases each). Germline CDR1 is MNHNY and CDR2 is SVGAGI (reference sequence). The CDR3 loop spans 16 amino acids. The CDR3 DNA sequence: TGTACCAGCAGTTACTCGGGCAGGCCTCTGGGGGAGACCCAGTATTTC. Translation: CTSSYSGRPLGETQYF.